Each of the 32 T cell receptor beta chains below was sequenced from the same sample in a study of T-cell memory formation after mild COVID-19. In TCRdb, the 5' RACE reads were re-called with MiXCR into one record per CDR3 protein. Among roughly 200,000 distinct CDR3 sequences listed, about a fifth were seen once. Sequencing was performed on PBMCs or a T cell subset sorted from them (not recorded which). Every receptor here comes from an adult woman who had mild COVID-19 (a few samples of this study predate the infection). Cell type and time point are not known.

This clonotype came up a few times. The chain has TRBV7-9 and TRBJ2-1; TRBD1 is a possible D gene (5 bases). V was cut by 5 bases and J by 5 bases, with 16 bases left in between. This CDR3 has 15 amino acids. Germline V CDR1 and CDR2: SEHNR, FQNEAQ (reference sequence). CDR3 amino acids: CASSADSSPNNEQFF. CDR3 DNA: TGTGCCAGCAGCGCAGACAGTTCACCCAACAATGAGCAGTTCTTC.

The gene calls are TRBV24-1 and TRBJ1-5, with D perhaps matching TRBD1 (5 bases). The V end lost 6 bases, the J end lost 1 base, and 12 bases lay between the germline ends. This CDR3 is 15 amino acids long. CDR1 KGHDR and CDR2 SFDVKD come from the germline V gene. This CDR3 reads CATSPQGPSNQPQHF. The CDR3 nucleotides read TGTGCCACCAGTCCCCAGGGCCCAAGCAATCAGCCCCAGCATTTT.

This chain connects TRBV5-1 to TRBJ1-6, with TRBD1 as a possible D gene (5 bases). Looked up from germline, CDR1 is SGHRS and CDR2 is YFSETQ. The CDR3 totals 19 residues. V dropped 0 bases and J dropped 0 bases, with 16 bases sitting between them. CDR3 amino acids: CASSLVGGAGRSYNSPLHF. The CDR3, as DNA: TGCGCCAGCAGCTTGGTCGGCGGGGCAGGACGCTCCTATAATTCACCCCTCCACTTT.

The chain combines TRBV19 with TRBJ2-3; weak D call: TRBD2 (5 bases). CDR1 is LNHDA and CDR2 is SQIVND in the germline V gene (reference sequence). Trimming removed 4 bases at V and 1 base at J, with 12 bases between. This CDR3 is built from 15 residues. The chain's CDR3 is CASSTDSARTDTQYF. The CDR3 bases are TGTGCCAGTAGTACGGACTCCGCCCGCACAGATACGCAGTATTTT. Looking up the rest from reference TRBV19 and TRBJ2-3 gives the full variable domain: DGGITQSPKYLFRKEGQNVTLSCEQNLNHDAMYWYRQDPGQGLRLIYYSQIVNDFQKGDIAEGYSVSREKKESFPLTVTSAQKNPTAFYLCASSTDSARTDTQYFGPGTRLTVL.

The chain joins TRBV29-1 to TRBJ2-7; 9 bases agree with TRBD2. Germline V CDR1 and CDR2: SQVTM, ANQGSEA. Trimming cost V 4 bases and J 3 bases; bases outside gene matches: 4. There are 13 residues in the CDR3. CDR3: CSVAAGGGYEQYF. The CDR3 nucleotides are TGCAGCGTTGCGGCGGGGGGGGGCTACGAGCAGTACTTC.

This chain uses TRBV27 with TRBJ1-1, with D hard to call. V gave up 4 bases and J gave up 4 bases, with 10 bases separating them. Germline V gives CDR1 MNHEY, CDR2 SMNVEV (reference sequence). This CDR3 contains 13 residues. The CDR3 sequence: CASSYGTATEAFF. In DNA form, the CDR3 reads TGTGCCAGCAGTTACGGCACCGCCACTGAAGCTTTCTTT.

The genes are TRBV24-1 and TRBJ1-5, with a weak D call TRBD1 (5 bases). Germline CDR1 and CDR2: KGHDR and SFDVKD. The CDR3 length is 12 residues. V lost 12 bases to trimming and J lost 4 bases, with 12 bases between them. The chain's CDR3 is CAPGTINQPQHF. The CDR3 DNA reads TGTGCCCCCGGGACCATAAATCAGCCCCAGCATTTT.

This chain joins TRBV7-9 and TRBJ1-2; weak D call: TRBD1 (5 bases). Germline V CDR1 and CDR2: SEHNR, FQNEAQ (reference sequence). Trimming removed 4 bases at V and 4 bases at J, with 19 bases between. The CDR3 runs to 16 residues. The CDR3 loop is CASSSYQQGTGYGYTF. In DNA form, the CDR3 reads TGTGCCAGCAGCTCCTACCAGCAGGGCACTGGCTATGGCTACACCTTC.

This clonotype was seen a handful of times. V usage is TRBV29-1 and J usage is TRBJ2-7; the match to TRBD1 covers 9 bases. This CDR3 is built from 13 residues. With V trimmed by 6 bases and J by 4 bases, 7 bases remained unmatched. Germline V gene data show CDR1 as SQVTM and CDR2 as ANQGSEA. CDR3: CSVGQGVPYEQYF. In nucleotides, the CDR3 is TGCAGCGTGGGACAGGGTGTGCCTTACGAGCAGTACTTC.

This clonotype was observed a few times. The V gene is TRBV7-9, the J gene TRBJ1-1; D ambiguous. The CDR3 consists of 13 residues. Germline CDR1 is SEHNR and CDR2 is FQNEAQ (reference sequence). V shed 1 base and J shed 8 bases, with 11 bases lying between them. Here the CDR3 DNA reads TGTGCCAGCAGCTTAGGGCCCCGTGGGGAAGCTTTCTTT. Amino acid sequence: CASSLGPRGEAFF.

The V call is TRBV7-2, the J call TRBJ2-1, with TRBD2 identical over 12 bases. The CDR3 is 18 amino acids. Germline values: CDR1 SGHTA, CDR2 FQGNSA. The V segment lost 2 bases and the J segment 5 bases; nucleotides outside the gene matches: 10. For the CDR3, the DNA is TGTGCCAGCAGCTTAAGGCCCACCCGACTAGCGGGAGACAATGAGCAGTTCTTC. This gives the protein CASSLRPTRLAGDNEQFF.

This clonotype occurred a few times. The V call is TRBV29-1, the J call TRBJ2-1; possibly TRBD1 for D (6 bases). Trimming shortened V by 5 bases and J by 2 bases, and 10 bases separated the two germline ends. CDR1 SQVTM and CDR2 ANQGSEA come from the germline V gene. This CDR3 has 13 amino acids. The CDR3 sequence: CSVFTGTYNEQFF. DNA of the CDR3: TGCAGCGTTTTTACAGGGACCTACAATGAGCAGTTCTTC.

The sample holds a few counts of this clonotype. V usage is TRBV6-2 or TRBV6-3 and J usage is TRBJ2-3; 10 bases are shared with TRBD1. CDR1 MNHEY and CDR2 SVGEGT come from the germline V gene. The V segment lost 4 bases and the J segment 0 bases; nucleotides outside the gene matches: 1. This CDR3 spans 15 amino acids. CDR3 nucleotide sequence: TGTGCCAGCAGTTGGACAGGGGGAAGCACAGATACGCAGTATTTT. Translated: CASSWTGGSTDTQYF.

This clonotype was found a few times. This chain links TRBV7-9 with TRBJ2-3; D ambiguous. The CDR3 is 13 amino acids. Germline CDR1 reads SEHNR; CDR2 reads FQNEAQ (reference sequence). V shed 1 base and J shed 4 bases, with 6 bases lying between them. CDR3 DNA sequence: TGTGCCAGCAGCTTAGTCCCGCCAGATACGCAGTATTTT. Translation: CASSLVPPDTQYF.

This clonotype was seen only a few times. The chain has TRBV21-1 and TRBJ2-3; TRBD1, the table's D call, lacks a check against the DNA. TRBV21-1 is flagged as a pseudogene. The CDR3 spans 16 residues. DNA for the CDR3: TGTGCCAGCAGCCGTCGGGACAGAAGACGCACAGATACGCAGTATTTT. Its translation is CASSRRDRRRTDTQYF.

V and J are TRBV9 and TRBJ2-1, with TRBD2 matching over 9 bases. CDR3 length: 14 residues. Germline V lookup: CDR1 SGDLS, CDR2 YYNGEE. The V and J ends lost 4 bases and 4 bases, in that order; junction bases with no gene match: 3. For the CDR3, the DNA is TGTGCCAGCAGCCCCCTAGCGGGATACAATGAGCAGTTCTTC. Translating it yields CASSPLAGYNEQFF.

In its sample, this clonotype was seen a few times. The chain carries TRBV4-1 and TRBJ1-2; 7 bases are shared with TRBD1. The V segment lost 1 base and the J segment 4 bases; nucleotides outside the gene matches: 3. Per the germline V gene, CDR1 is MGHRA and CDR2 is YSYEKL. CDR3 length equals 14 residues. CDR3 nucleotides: TGCGCCAGCAGCCAAGGACAGGGAAGCTATGGCTACACCTTC. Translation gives CASSQGQGSYGYTF.

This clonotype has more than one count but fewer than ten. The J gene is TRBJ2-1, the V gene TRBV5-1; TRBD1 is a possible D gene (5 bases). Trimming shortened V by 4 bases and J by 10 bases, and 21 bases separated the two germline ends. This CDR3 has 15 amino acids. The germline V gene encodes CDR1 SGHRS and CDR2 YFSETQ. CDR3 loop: CASSLGSSKGVEQFF. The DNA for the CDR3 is TGCGCCAGCAGCCTGGGATCTAGTAAAGGGGTGGAGCAGTTCTTC. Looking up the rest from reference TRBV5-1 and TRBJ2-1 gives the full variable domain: KAGVTQTPRYLIKTRGQQVTLSCSPISGHRSVSWYQQTPGQGLQFLFEYFSETQRNKGNFPGRFSGRQFSNSRSEMNVSTLELGDSALYLCASSLGSSKGVEQFFGPGTRLTVL.

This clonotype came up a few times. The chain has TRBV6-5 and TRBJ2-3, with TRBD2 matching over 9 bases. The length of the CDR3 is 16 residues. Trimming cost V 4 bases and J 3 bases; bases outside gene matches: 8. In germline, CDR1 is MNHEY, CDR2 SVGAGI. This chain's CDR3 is CASSSYSGGETDTQYF. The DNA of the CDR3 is TGTGCCAGCAGTTCGTATAGCGGGGGTGAAACAGATACGCAGTATTTT.

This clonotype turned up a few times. The DNA for the CDR3 is TGTGCCAGCAGCTTAGCGTGGGGGGGGACCACTGAAGCTTTCTTT. Protein product: CASSLAWGGTTEAFF. The chain uses TRBV7-8 and TRBJ1-1, with D perhaps matching TRBD1 (5 bases). Trimming removed 0 bases from V and 4 bases from J, with 12 bases in between. CDR1 SGHVS and CDR2 FQNEAQ come from the germline V gene. This CDR3 region has 15 residues.

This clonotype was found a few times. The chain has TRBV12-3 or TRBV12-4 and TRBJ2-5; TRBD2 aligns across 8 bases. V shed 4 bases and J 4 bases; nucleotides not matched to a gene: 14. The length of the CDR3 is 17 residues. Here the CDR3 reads CASSSLPRREVRETQYF. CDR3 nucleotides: TGTGCCAGCAGTTCCCTTCCGCGGCGGGAGGTGCGAGAGACCCAGTACTTC.

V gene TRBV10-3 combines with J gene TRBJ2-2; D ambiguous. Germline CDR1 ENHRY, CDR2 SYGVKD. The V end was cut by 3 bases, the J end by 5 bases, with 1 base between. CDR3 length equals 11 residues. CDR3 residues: CAISETGELFF. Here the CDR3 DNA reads TGTGCCATCAGTGAAACCGGGGAGCTGTTTTTT.

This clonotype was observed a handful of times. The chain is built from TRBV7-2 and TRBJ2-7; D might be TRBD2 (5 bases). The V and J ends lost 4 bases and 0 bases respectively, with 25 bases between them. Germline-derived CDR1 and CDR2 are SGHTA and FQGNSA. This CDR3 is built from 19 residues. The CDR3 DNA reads TGTGCCAGCAGCTCCCGCCAAGCGGTAGTAGTTGGCCTCTCCTACGAGCAGTACTTC. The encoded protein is CASSSRQAVVVGLSYEQYF.

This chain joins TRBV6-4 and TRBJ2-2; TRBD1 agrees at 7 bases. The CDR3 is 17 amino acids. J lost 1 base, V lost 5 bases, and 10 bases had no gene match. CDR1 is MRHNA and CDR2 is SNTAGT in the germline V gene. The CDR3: CASSLIPGTVNTGELFF. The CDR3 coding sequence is TGTGCCAGCAGTCTCATCCCGGGGACAGTGAACACCGGGGAGCTGTTTTTT.

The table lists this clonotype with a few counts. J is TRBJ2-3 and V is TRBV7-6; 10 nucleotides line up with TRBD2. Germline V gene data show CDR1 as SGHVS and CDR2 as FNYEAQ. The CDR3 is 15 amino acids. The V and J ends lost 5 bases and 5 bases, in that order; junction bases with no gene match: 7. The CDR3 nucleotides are TGTGCCAGCAGCCAGAGAGCGGGGGGGTTAGATACGCAGTATTTT. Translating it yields CASSQRAGGLDTQYF. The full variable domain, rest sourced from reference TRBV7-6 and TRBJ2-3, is GAGVSQSPRYKVTKRGQDVALRCDPISGHVSLYWYRQALGQGPEFLTYFNYEAQQDKSGLPNDRFSAERPEGSISTLTIQRTEQRDSAMYRCASSQRAGGLDTQYFGPGTRLTVL.

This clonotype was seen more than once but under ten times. The CDR3 bases are TGCGCCAGCAGCCCCTTCTCCGTTGGGGGCGCGTCGGACACTGAAGCTTTCTTT. Translation gives CASSPFSVGGASDTEAFF. The chain is built from TRBV4-1 and TRBJ1-1, with D tentatively TRBD1 (6 bases). CDR1 and CDR2 from the germline V gene are MGHRA and YSYEKL. The CDR3 is 18 amino acids. Trimming cost V 4 bases and J 3 bases, with 24 bases left between them.

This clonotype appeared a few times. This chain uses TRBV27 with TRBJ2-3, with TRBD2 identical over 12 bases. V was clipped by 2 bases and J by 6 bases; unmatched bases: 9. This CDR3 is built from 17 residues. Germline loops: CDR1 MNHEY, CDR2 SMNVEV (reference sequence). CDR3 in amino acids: CASSLPWTSGDRDTQYF. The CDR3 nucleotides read TGTGCCAGCAGTTTACCCTGGACTAGCGGGGATAGGGATACGCAGTATTTT.

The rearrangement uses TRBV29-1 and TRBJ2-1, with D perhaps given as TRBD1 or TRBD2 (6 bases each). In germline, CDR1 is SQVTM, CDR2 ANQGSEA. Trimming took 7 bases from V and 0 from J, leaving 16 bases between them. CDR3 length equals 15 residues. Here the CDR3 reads CSAQGRDNSYNEQFF. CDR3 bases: TGCAGCGCTCAAGGGCGGGACAACTCCTACAATGAGCAGTTCTTC.

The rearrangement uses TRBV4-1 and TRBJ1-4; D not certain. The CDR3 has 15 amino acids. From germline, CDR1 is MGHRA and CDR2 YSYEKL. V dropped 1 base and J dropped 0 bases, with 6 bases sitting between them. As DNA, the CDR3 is TGCGCCAGCAGCCAAGTTGCCGCAACTAATGAAAAACTGTTTTTT. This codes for CASSQVAATNEKLFF.

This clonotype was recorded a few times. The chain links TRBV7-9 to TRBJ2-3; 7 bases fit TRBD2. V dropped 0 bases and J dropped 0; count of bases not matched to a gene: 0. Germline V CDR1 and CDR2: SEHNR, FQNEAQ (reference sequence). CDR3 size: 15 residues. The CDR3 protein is CASSLALASTDTQYF. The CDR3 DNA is TGTGCCAGCAGCTTAGCACTAGCGAGCACAGATACGCAGTATTTT.

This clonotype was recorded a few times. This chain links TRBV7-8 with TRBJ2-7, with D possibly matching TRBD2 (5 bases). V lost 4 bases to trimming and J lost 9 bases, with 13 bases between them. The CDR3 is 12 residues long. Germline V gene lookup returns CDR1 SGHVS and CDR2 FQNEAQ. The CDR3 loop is CASSSREGTQYF. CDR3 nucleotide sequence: TGTGCCAGCAGCTCGAGGGAAGGCACGCAGTACTTC.

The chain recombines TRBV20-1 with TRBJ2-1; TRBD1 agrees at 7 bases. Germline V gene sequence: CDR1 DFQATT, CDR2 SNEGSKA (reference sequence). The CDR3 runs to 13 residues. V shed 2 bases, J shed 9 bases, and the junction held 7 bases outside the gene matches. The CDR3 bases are TGCAGTGCTAGAATACCCTCAGGGGGTGAGCAGTTCTTC. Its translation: CSARIPSGGEQFF.